The 22 T cell receptor beta chains presented below share a single source sample, sequenced in a study of blood T cell repertoires in COVID-19. Sequencing was performed with immunoSEQ multiplex PCR; in TCRdb, only in-frame clones are kept and a portion is missing. This sample has around 150,000 clones; under 90% occur once, and the top ten carry 3% to 4%. What was sequenced was PBMCs or T cells enriched from blood (not recorded which). These receptor sequences come from a woman aged 60 to 75 who had recovered from COVID-19.

This clone has only one observation. The CDR3 loop is CASWDSSSYEQYF. The CDR3 region has the DNA TGTGCCAGCTGGGACAGCAGCTCCTACGAGCAGTACTTC. V is TRBV25-1 and J is TRBJ2-7; TRBD1 matches 7 bases. The CDR3 loop spans 13 amino acids. Germline V gene sequence: CDR1 MGHDK, CDR2 SYGVNS. V lost 8 bases and J lost 0; bases outside the gene matches: 4.

The chain has TRBV6-5 and TRBJ1-1, with D possibly matching TRBD1 (5 bases). CDR3 size: 12 residues. Germline-derived CDR1 and CDR2 are MNHEY and SVGAGI. V was pared by 2 bases and J by 6 bases, with 7 bases between. For the CDR3, the DNA is TGTGCCAGCAGTTACCCGGGGGCTGAAGCTTTCTTT. Protein sequence: CASSYPGAEAFF.

This clone has just one count. The chain couples TRBV30 to TRBJ1-3; D call uncertain. V lost 4 bases to trimming and J lost 0 bases, with 7 bases between them. CDR3 size: 13 residues. Germline CDR1 and CDR2: GTSNPN and SVGIG (reference sequence). The CDR3 loop reads CAWKYSSGNTIYF. The CDR3 DNA sequence: TGTGCCTGGAAATACAGCTCTGGAAACACCATATATTTT.

This chain uses TRBV14 with TRBJ1-6; D is uncertain. There are 18 residues in the CDR3. The ends were cut back, 0 bases at V and 5 bases at J, with 17 bases in the middle. Germline CDR1 is SGHDN and CDR2 is FVKESK. The CDR3 DNA is TGTGCCAGCAGCCAAGACAGTAGCGGACTCCGAAATAATTCACCCCTCCACTTT. Its translation is CASSQDSSGLRNNSPLHF.

The chain links TRBV19 to TRBJ1-4, with D perhaps TRBD1 (6 bases). Germline V gives CDR1 LNHDA, CDR2 SQIVND (reference sequence). CDR3 length equals 17 residues. V was pared by 1 base and J by 4 bases, with 16 bases between. The CDR3: CASSIGRQGIGNEKLFF. CDR3 coding DNA: TGTGCCAGTAGTATAGGGCGGCAGGGGATCGGTAATGAAAAACTGTTTTTT.

CDR3 protein: CASSTTSGGAHEQFF. The CDR3 DNA follows: TGCGCCAGCAGTACGACTAGCGGGGGGGCCCATGAGCAGTTCTTC. The rearrangement joins TRBV10-1 to TRBJ2-1, with 14 positions matching TRBD2. V shed 5 bases and J 8 bases; nucleotides not matched to a gene: 5. Germline CDR1 is WNHNN and CDR2 is SYGVQD (reference sequence). The CDR3 is 15 residues long.

The V call is TRBV9, the J call TRBJ1-2; TRBD1 matches at 8 bases. The CDR3 covers 15 residues. CDR1 and CDR2 from the germline V gene are SGDLS and YYNGEE. V was clipped by 0 bases and J by 1 base; unmatched bases: 2. CDR3 bases: TGTGCCAGCAGCGTAGCTACAGGGGGTAACTATGGCTACACCTTC. This codes for CASSVATGGNYGYTF.

The J gene is TRBJ1-2, the V gene TRBV7-3, with D possibly TRBD1 on 5 matching bases. Trimming took 1 base from V and 7 from J, leaving 10 bases between them. Germline assignment: CDR1 SGHTA and CDR2 FQGTGA. This CDR3 has 13 amino acids. The CDR3 DNA reads TGTGCCAGCAGCTTAAGCCAGGGCGGTGGCTACACCTTC. The encoded protein is CASSLSQGGGYTF.

The V gene is TRBV7-2, the J gene TRBJ1-6; maybe TRBD1 (5 bases). Per the germline V gene, CDR1 is SGHTA and CDR2 is FQGNSA. Trimming took off 5 bases at V and 10 bases at J, with 18 bases between the two ends. The CDR3 consists of 15 residues. CDR3 bases: TGTGCCAGCAGCCCCCGGGGCACAGGAGGGTCACCCCTCCACTTT. Residues: CASSPRGTGGSPLHF. Variable domain in full (rest from reference TRBV7-2 and TRBJ1-6): GAGVSQSPSNKVTEKGKDVELRCDPISGHTALYWYRQSLGQGLEFLIYFQGNSAPDKSGLPSDRFSAERTGGSVSTLTIQRTQQEDSAVYLCASSPRGTGGSPLHFGNGTRLTVT.

V is TRBV5-6 and J is TRBJ2-7; 7 bases are a match to TRBD1. CDR1 and CDR2 (germline): SGHDT, YYEEEE. The V and J ends lost 0 bases and 1 base, in that order; junction bases with no gene match: 1. The CDR3 spans 14 residues. CDR3 region: CASSLDRGSYEQYF. The DNA for the CDR3 is TGTGCCAGCAGCTTGGACAGGGGATCCTACGAGCAGTACTTC.

The rearrangement uses TRBV6-2 or TRBV6-3 and TRBJ2-7; D unclear. In germline, CDR1 is MNHEY, CDR2 SVGEGT. The CDR3 totals 14 residues. The V end was cut by 6 bases, the J end by 3 bases, with 15 bases between. CDR3 sequence (DNA): TGTGCCAGCAGCAAAATGGCACTAAACTACGAGCAGTACTTC. It encodes CASSKMALNYEQYF.

V is TRBV20-1 and J is TRBJ2-7, with 10 bases aligning to TRBD1. After removal of 3 bases from V and 0 bases from J, the junction contained 5 bases not matched to a gene. The germline V gene encodes CDR1 DFQATT and CDR2 SNEGSKA (reference sequence). There are 15 residues in the CDR3. The CDR3 coding sequence is TGCAGTGCTAGTCGAGACAGGGGGCCCTCCTACGAGCAGTACTTC. Translating it yields CSASRDRGPSYEQYF.

This clone was counted once. This sequence joins TRBV12-3 or TRBV12-4 and TRBJ1-2; no firm D call. V was cut by 6 bases and J by 10 bases, with 15 bases left in between. The CDR3 consists of 12 residues. DNA for the CDR3: TGTGCCAGCAGGGGAGGTGGGGTGGACTACACCTTC. Amino acid sequence: CASRGGGVDYTF.

The genes are TRBV6-5 and TRBJ2-7; 8 positions match TRBD1. This CDR3 is built from 15 residues. Trimming took 0 bases from V and 2 from J; bases not matched to a gene: 3. Germline CDR1 MNHEY, CDR2 SVGAGI. The CDR3 DNA reads TGTGCCAGCAGTTACTCAGACAGGGGCCCCTACGAGCAGTACTTC. This codes for CASSYSDRGPYEQYF.

The gene calls are TRBV14 and TRBJ2-7, with D possibly being TRBD1 (7 bases). The germline gives CDR1 SGHDN, CDR2 FVKESK. V was pared by 4 bases and J by 4 bases, with 17 bases between. The CDR3 runs to 15 residues. The CDR3 region is CASSRYRGGNYEQYF. CDR3 sequence (DNA): TGTGCCAGCAGCCGCTACAGGGGAGGTAATTACGAGCAGTACTTC. Full variable domain (missing parts from reference TRBV14 and TRBJ2-7): EAGVTQFPSHSVIEKGQTVTLRCDPISGHDNLYWYRRVMGKEIKFLLHFVKESKQDESGMPNNRFLAERTGGTYSTLKVQPAELEDSGVYFCASSRYRGGNYEQYFGPGTRLTVT.

This CDR3 reads CASSLGRQGSNQPQHF. The CDR3 bases are TGTGCCAGCAGCTTAGGGCGCCAGGGAAGCAATCAGCCCCAGCATTTT. The genes are TRBV7-8 and TRBJ1-5, with D tentatively TRBD1 (5 bases). V was trimmed by 1 base and J by 1 base, leaving 11 bases between them. CDR3 length: 16 residues. The germline V gene has CDR1 SGHVS and CDR2 FQNEAQ.

The rearrangement links TRBV12-3 or TRBV12-4 to TRBJ2-3; D call uncertain. Trimming pared 1 base from V and 6 bases from J, leaving 5 bases between. This CDR3 is built from 12 residues. CDR3 bases: TGTGCCAGCAGTTTAGGTCTGGATACGCAGTATTTT. Encoded protein: CASSLGLDTQYF.

The rearrangement links TRBV6-1 to TRBJ2-5; TRBD2 aligns across 7 bases. The CDR3 sequence is 15 residues long. V was clipped by 2 bases and J by 3 bases; unmatched bases: 6. Germline CDR1 MNHNS, CDR2 SASEGT. CDR3: CASSEMGGNEETQYF. Written as DNA, the CDR3 is TGTGCCAGCAGTGAAATGGGAGGGAACGAAGAGACCCAGTACTTC.

DNA of the CDR3: TGTGCCAGCAGGCAGGGACTAGCGGGATTCAATGAGCAGTTCTTC. This codes for CASRQGLAGFNEQFF. The rearrangement uses TRBV7-9 and TRBJ2-1; 13 bases align to TRBD2. J lost 6 bases, V lost 6 bases, and 5 bases had no gene match. The germline CDR1 and CDR2 sequences are SEHNR and FQNEAQ (reference sequence). This CDR3 has 15 residues. The full variable domain, with the rest looked up from reference TRBV7-9 and TRBJ2-1, is DTGVSQNPRHKITKRGQNVTFRCDPISEHNRLYWYRQTLGQGPEFLTYFQNEAQLEKSRLLSDRFSAERPKGSFSTLEIQRTEQGDSAMYLCASRQGLAGFNEQFFGPGTRLTVL.

The rearrangement uses TRBV6-5 and TRBJ1-5; 7 bases are shared with TRBD1. The trim removed 6 bases at V and 5 bases at J, leaving 7 bases unmatched. The CDR3 extends over 14 amino acids. The germline V gene has CDR1 MNHEY and CDR2 SVGAGI. The CDR3 spells CASSRDRDHQPQHF. CDR3 sequence (DNA): TGTGCCAGCAGCCGAGACAGGGACCATCAGCCCCAGCATTTT.

The chain uses TRBV7-3 and TRBJ1-6; possibly TRBD1 for D (6 bases). Germline V lookup: CDR1 SGHTA, CDR2 FQGTGA. Trimming took off 3 bases at V and 7 bases at J, with 10 bases between the two ends. The CDR3 covers 14 residues. CDR3 bases: TGTGCCAGCAGCTTGAACAGGGAGAATTCACCCCTCCACTTT. Its protein is CASSLNRENSPLHF.

V gene TRBV7-9 combines with J gene TRBJ1-5; D call uncertain. Germline V gives CDR1 SEHNR, CDR2 FQNEAQ (reference sequence). The CDR3 is 14 amino acids. Trimming took 0 bases from V and 6 from J, leaving 9 bases between them. The CDR3 nucleotides read TGTGCCAGCAGCTTAGCGAGTGCTGGTCAGCCCCAGCATTTT. Encoded protein: CASSLASAGQPQHF.